The following is a T cell receptor (beta chain) sequence with its context. Its antigen is not identified. The junction and the germline gene differ at one end; a read error may be behind it. Researchers attached unique molecular identifiers to individual cDNA molecules. TCRdb reprocessed the 5' RACE reads via MiXCR and lists one record per CDR3 protein. The repertoire holds approximately 75,000 distinct CDR3 sequences, around 13% seen once, with approximately 4% in the top ten. The germline gives CDR1 MDHEN, CDR2 SYDVKM. The CDR3 is 11 residues long. This sample was included in a study of early T cells in non-severe SARS-CoV-2 infection. Study context: Sequencing used unsorted whole-blood bulk RNA, so chains lack pairing. Regarding the study as a whole: Matches to VDJdb favored anti-spike CD8 responses and missed private and CD4 specificities.

The specimen was whole blood, collected at baseline. This sequence joins TRBV28 and TRBJ2-1; 10 bases align to TRBD2. The receptor was isolated from an adult who was a healthcare worker with PCR-confirmed SARS-CoV-2 infection or an uninfected control (not recorded which). The CDR3 sequence: CASSSGRAPLF. CDR3 coding DNA: TGTGCCAGCAGTAGCGGGAGGGCCCCCCTCTTC.